This TCR beta chain appears in the sequencing data of a study of T cell changes during pregnancy in multiple sclerosis. The protocol was immunoSEQ multiplex PCR, while the TCRdb copy is restricted to in-frame clones and leaves out a portion. The sample holds roughly 64,000 clones, about 96% seen once. The CDR3 consists of 12 residues. The TCR was taken from a female donor with multiple sclerosis, enrolled in a pregnancy study. V is TRBV21-1 and J is TRBJ1-2; TRBD1 is the table's D call, not checked against the DNA. TRBV21-1 is shown as a pseudogene. Sample: CD8+ T cells from peripheral blood mononuclear cells, taken after pregnancy. In DNA form, the CDR3 reads TGTGCCAGCATCACAGGGACGGTAGGCTACACCTTC. Translation gives CASITGTVGYTF.